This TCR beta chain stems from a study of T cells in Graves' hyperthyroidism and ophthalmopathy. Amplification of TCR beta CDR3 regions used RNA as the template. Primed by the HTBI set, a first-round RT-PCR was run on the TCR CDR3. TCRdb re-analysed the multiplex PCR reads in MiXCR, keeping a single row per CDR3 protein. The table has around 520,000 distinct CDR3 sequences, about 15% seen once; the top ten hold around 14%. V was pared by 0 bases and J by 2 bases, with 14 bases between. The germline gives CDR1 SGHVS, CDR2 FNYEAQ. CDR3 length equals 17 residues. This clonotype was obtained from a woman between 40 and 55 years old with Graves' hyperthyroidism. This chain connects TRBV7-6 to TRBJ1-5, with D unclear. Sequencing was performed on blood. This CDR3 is CASSLALGDRGNQPQHF. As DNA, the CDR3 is TGTGCCAGCAGCTTAGCGCTTGGGGATAGGGGCAATCAGCCCCAGCATTTT.